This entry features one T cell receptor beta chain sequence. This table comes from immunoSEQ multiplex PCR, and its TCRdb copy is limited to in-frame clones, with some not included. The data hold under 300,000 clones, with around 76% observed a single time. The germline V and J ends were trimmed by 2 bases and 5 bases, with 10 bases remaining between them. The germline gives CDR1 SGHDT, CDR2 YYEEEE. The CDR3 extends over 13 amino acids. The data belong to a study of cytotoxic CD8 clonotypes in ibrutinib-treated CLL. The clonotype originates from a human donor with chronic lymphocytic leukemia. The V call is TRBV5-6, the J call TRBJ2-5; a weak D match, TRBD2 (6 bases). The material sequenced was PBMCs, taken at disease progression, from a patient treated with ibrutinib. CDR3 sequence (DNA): TGTGCCAGCAGCTTAGGAGGGAGGGAGACCCAGTACTTC. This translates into CASSLGGRETQYF.